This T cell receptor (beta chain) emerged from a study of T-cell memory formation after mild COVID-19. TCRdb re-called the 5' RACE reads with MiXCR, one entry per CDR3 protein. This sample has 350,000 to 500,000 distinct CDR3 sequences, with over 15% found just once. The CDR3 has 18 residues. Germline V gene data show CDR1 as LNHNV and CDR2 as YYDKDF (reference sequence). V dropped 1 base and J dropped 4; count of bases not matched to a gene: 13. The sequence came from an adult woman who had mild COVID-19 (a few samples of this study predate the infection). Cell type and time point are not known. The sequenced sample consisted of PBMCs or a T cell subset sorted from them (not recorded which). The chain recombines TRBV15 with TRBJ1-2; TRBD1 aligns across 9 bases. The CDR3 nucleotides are TGTGCCACCAGCAGAGCCCTTCGCCCGGGACAGGGCTTCTATGGCTACACCTTC. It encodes CATSRALRPGQGFYGYTF.